These 14 T cell receptor beta chains originate from one sample sequenced in a study of CD4 T cells in relation to SARS-CoV-2 and coronaviruses. Before the COVID-19 pandemic, during about 2011-2019, CD4+ T cells were taken from unexposed donors. CD4+ T cells were isolated from the cells after more than 8 days of culture. For these TCRs, the target antigens are not known. Only in-frame clones appear in the TCRdb table, and some are missing; sequencing was by immunoSEQ multiplex PCR. The table has approximately 27,000 clones, 60% to 75% seen once; the top ten hold roughly 13%. Input material: CD4+ T cells from PBMCs, cultured in vitro. The receptors were gathered from a human donor in good health.

The chain combines TRBV5-6 with TRBJ2-1; no definite D call. The CDR3 covers 15 residues. Trimming pared 0 bases from V and 6 bases from J, leaving 13 bases between. Germline V gene data show CDR1 as SGHDT and CDR2 as YYEEEE. The chain's CDR3 is CASSLGLIPFNEQFF. The CDR3 region has the DNA TGTGCCAGCAGCTTGGGGCTTATACCCTTCAATGAGCAGTTCTTC.

V and J are TRBV19 and TRBJ2-5; D tentatively reads TRBD1 or TRBD2 (6 bases each). The CDR3 is made up of 13 amino acids. Germline loops: CDR1 LNHDA, CDR2 SQIVND (reference sequence). Trimming left V 7 bases short and J 5 bases short, with 14 bases between. The CDR3 reads CASNGGRGETQYF. CDR3 sequence (DNA): TGTGCCAGTAATGGGGGGCGCGGGGAGACCCAGTACTTC.

V gene TRBV19 combines with J gene TRBJ2-6; 7 bases map to TRBD2. Germline assignment: CDR1 LNHDA and CDR2 SQIVND (reference sequence). The CDR3 has 18 amino acids. With V trimmed by 5 bases and J by 0 bases, 10 bases remained unmatched. Here the CDR3 reads CASSGRGRAGSGANVLTF. As DNA, the CDR3 is TGTGCCAGTAGTGGGAGGGGCAGGGCAGGCTCTGGGGCCAACGTCCTGACTTTC.

The gene calls are TRBV2 and TRBJ1-2; no definite D call. V gave up 2 bases and J gave up 2 bases, with 3 bases separating them. This CDR3 contains 12 residues. Per germline, CDR1 SNHLY and CDR2 FYNNEI. CDR3 in amino acids: CASSERNYGYTF. The CDR3 nucleotides are TGTGCCAGCAGTGAAAGGAACTATGGCTACACCTTC.

The V call is TRBV4-3, the J call TRBJ1-4, with D maybe TRBD1 (5 bases). Per the germline V gene, CDR1 is LGHNA and CDR2 is YSLEER. Trimming left V 0 bases short and J 7 bases short, with 12 bases between. There are 15 residues in the CDR3. CDR3 sequence (DNA): TGCGCCAGCAGCCAAGATGGGGTGAGGGGTGAAAAACTGTTTTTT. This encodes CASSQDGVRGEKLFF.

The chain links TRBV18 to TRBJ2-5; maybe TRBD2 (5 bases). CDR1 KGHSH and CDR2 LQKENI come from the germline V gene. There are 14 residues in the CDR3. The V gene lost 2 bases and the J gene lost 5 bases, with 12 bases spanning the gap. CDR3 nucleotides: TGTGCCAGCTCACCATGGACTCAGGCTGAGACCCAGTACTTC. Translation gives CASSPWTQAETQYF. Full variable domain (missing parts from reference TRBV18 and TRBJ2-5): NAGVMQNPRHLVRRRGQEARLRCSPMKGHSHVYWYRQLPEEGLKFMVYLQKENIIDESGMPKERFSAEFPKEGPSILRIQQVVRGDSAAYFCASSPWTQAETQYFGPGTRLLVL.

This clone was observed a single time. This sequence joins TRBV7-9 and TRBJ1-6; 7 bases agree with TRBD1. The germline V gene encodes CDR1 SEHNR and CDR2 FQNEAQ (reference sequence). The CDR3 has 14 amino acids. After removal of 4 bases from V and 5 bases from J, the junction contained 2 bases not matched to a gene. The CDR3 here is CASSSDRDNSPLHF. Here the CDR3 DNA reads TGTGCCAGCAGCTCAGACAGGGATAATTCACCCCTCCACTTT.

The CDR3 region is CASSSGTGQNGELFF. In DNA form, the CDR3 reads TGTGCCAGCTCTTCCGGGACAGGGCAAAACGGGGAGCTGTTTTTT. The V and J genes are TRBV18 and TRBJ2-2; 9 nucleotides align to TRBD1. This CDR3 is 15 amino acids long. With V trimmed by 6 bases and J by 7 bases, 9 bases remained unmatched. CDR1 is KGHSH and CDR2 is LQKENI in the germline V gene.

V usage is TRBV3-1 (or the pseudogene TRBV3-2) and J usage is TRBJ1-1; D might be TRBD1 (5 bases). V was cut by 1 base and J by 6 bases, with 18 bases left in between. This CDR3 is built from 16 residues. Germline CDR1 reads LGHDT; CDR2 reads YNNKEL (reference sequence). The chain's CDR3 is CASSQGWGTARSEAFF. DNA of the CDR3: TGTGCCAGCAGCCAAGGCTGGGGCACTGCGAGGTCTGAAGCTTTCTTT.

V usage is TRBV6-2 or TRBV6-3 and J usage is TRBJ1-5; D remains ambiguous. Per germline, CDR1 MNHEY and CDR2 SVGEGT. V dropped 0 bases and J dropped 4 bases, with 19 bases sitting between them. The CDR3 is 18 amino acids. The chain's CDR3 is CASSYSIGQASPNQPQHF. The DNA for the CDR3 is TGTGCCAGCAGTTACTCGATAGGTCAGGCCAGCCCAAATCAGCCCCAGCATTTT.

This chain connects TRBV5-1 to TRBJ2-1; 8 nucleotides line up with TRBD2. J gave up 4 bases and V 0 bases, and 6 bases lay outside the gene matches. The CDR3 loop spans 16 amino acids. Germline V CDR1 and CDR2: SGHRS, YFSETQ. The CDR3 DNA follows: TGCGCCAGCAGCTTGGCCCCTAGCGGGTTTTACAATGAGCAGTTCTTC. Encoded protein: CASSLAPSGFYNEQFF. The variable domain in full, with the rest retrieved from reference TRBV5-1 and TRBJ2-1, is KAGVTQTPRYLIKTRGQQVTLSCSPISGHRSVSWYQQTPGQGLQFLFEYFSETQRNKGNFPGRFSGRQFSNSRSEMNVSTLELGDSALYLCASSLAPSGFYNEQFFGPGTRLTVL.

The rearrangement uses TRBV3-1 (or the pseudogene TRBV3-2) and TRBJ1-1; possibly TRBD1 for D (5 bases). The germline CDR1 and CDR2 sequences are LGHDT and YNNKEL (reference sequence). V was cut by 4 bases and J by 5 bases, with 14 bases left in between. This CDR3 has 14 amino acids. CDR3 coding DNA: TGTGCCAGCAGCCCTCGACAGAGTTCGACTGAAGCTTTCTTT. It yields the protein CASSPRQSSTEAFF.

The chain is built from TRBV4-3 and TRBJ1-2; unclear D gene. Trimming removed 3 bases from V and 8 bases from J, with 13 bases in between. The CDR3 spans 13 residues. From germline, CDR1 is LGHNA and CDR2 YSLEER. This CDR3 reads CASSHQTERGYTF. The CDR3 DNA follows: TGCGCCAGCAGCCACCAAACTGAGAGGGGCTACACCTTC.

The rearrangement uses TRBV6-5 and TRBJ1-1, with 7 bases identical to TRBD1. Trimming took 4 bases from V and 1 from J; bases not matched to a gene: 3. Germline V gene data show CDR1 as MNHEY and CDR2 as SVGAGI. This CDR3 has 14 residues. CDR3 sequence: CASSLQGRNTEAFF. The CDR3, as DNA: TGTGCCAGCAGTTTACAGGGGCGGAACACTGAAGCTTTCTTT.